Below are 5 T cell receptor beta chains sequenced from a single sample in a study of T cell changes during pregnancy in multiple sclerosis. The repertoire was sequenced with immunoSEQ multiplex PCR; TCRdb's copy has only in-frame clones and lacks some. The table includes more than 55,000 clones, 85% to 95% detected once. The source was CD8+ T cells from peripheral blood mononuclear cells, collected in the third trimester of pregnancy. The receptors shown here come from a female donor with multiple sclerosis, enrolled in a pregnancy study.

This clone was seen only once. The rearrangement uses TRBV27 and TRBJ2-1; D is ambiguous. Trimming left V 2 bases short and J 8 bases short, with 10 bases between. The CDR3 runs 13 residues. Germline CDR1 MNHEY, CDR2 SMNVEV (reference sequence). This chain's CDR3 is CASSLPLADEQFF. The CDR3 DNA follows: TGTGCCAGCAGTTTACCATTAGCCGATGAGCAGTTCTTC.

In this sample, this clone turned up once. The chain employs TRBV29-1 and TRBJ2-7; 7 positions agree with TRBD1. Unmatched junction bases numbered 8, after V lost 4 bases and J lost 2 bases. The V gene's germline CDR1 is SQVTM and CDR2 ANQGSEA. This CDR3 spans 14 amino acids. CDR3 residues: CSVVAWDSTYEQYF. DNA for the CDR3: TGCAGCGTTGTTGCCTGGGACAGCACCTACGAGCAGTACTTC.

This chain uses TRBV9 with TRBJ1-2, with 9 bases fitting TRBD1. Germline CDR1 is SGDLS and CDR2 is YYNGEE. The CDR3 length is 14 residues. The V and J ends lost 3 bases and 2 bases, in that order; junction bases with no gene match: 2. The CDR3 nucleotides read TGTGCCAGCAGCGGGGACAGGGTCAACTATGGCTACACCTTC. Protein sequence: CASSGDRVNYGYTF.

This chain joins TRBV13 and TRBJ2-5, with 9 bases matching TRBD2. V lost 0 bases to trimming and J lost 4 bases; unmatched junction nucleotides: 6. The CDR3 contains 16 residues. Germline values: CDR1 PRHDT, CDR2 FYEKMQ (reference sequence). This CDR3 reads CASSLGIAGGLETQYF. The CDR3, as DNA: TGTGCCAGCAGCTTAGGTATCGCGGGAGGGTTAGAGACCCAGTACTTC.

The genes are TRBV29-1 and TRBJ2-1, with 15 bases that match TRBD2. Germline V gene data show CDR1 as SQVTM and CDR2 as ANQGSEA. The CDR3 extends over 18 amino acids. Trimming at V came to 3 bases and at J to 2 bases, leaving 8 bases not matched to a gene. The CDR3 loop reads CSVEVGLAGGPPYNEQFF. DNA of the CDR3: TGCAGCGTTGAGGTAGGACTAGCGGGAGGGCCCCCCTACAATGAGCAGTTCTTC.